The 5 T cell receptor beta chains reported below all come from one sample, sequenced in a study of cytomegalovirus exposure and HLA in healthy donors. Researchers ran the PCR with 60 Vbeta and 13 Jbeta primers. Measured with immunoSEQ multiplex PCR; TCRdb has only the in-frame clones, and not every one. The sample records over 100,000 clones, more than 70% being singletons. Source material: PBMCs. Receptors were obtained from a male donor in good health and CMV-seronegative.

The chain links TRBV6-5 to TRBJ1-1; D is perhaps TRBD1 (5 bases). From germline, CDR1 is MNHEY and CDR2 SVGAGI. V was shortened by 4 bases and J by 5 bases, with 17 bases between the two germline ends. This CDR3 comprises 15 residues. Here the CDR3 reads CASSSTTRDNTEAFF. CDR3 sequence (DNA): TGTGCCAGCAGTTCTACTACCAGGGATAATACTGAAGCTTTCTTT.

The chain combines TRBV9 with TRBJ1-6; 8 bases map to TRBD1. The germline gives CDR1 SGDLS, CDR2 YYNGEE. V lost 3 bases, J lost 8 bases, and 4 bases stayed unmatched. CDR3 length: 14 residues. The CDR3 is CASSAGTGDSPLHF. The DNA of the CDR3 is TGTGCCAGCAGCGCTGGGACAGGCGATTCACCCCTCCACTTT.

This clone was counted only a few times. The chain is built from TRBV9 and TRBJ1-1, with D uncertain. The V gene lost 4 bases and the J gene lost 3 bases, with 10 bases spanning the gap. The CDR3 consists of 13 residues. Per the germline V gene, CDR1 is SGDLS and CDR2 is YYNGEE. As DNA, the CDR3 is TGTGCCAGCAGCACACATTTTGACACTGAAGCTTTCTTT. Translating gives CASSTHFDTEAFF.

The V gene is TRBV18, the J gene TRBJ2-7, with a tentative D call TRBD2 (7 bases). This CDR3 region has 14 residues. Per germline, CDR1 KGHSH and CDR2 LQKENI. V was clipped by 3 bases and J by 1 base, with 10 bases between them. CDR3 loop: CASSPRGASYEQYF. The DNA of the CDR3 is TGTGCCAGCTCACCTCGGGGGGCATCCTACGAGCAGTACTTC.

V gene TRBV4-1 combines with J gene TRBJ1-1; D might be TRBD1 (6 bases). CDR3 length: 15 residues. Germline CDR1 and CDR2: MGHRA and YSYEKL. V was pared by 4 bases and J by 1 base, with 13 bases between. This CDR3 reads CASSPEDSRNTEAFF. CDR3 DNA sequence: TGCGCCAGCAGCCCGGAGGACAGTAGGAACACTGAAGCTTTCTTT.